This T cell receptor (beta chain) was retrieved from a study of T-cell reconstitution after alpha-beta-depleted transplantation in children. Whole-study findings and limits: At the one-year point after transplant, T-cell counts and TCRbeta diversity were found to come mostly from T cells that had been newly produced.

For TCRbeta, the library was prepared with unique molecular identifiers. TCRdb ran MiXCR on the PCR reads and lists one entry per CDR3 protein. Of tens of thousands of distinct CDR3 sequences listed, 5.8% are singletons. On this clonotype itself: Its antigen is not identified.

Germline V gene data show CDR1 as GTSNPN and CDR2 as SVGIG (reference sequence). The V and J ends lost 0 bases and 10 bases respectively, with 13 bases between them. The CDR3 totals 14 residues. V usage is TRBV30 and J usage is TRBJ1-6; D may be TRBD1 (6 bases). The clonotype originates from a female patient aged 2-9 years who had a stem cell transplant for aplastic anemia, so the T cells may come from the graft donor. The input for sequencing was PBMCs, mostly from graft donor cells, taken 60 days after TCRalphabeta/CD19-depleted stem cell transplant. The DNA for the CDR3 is TGTGCCTGGAGTGTACAATGGGGGCGATCACCCCTCCACTTT. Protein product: CAWSVQWGRSPLHF.